This T cell receptor (beta chain) is from a study of blood T cell repertoires in COVID-19. In its sample, this clone was seen once. Germline and junction disagree at one end, which may indicate a read error. Recruitment covered 25 or so US areas and drew participants whose ages spanned roughly 18 to 100 years. Authors' analysis steps: Amplified reference gene primers provided the basis for estimating nucleated cell counts. The protocol was immunoSEQ multiplex PCR, while the TCRdb copy is restricted to in-frame clones and leaves out a portion. The D gene and trimming were derived from the DNA, and the V and J assignments and clone size from that table. The data hold 200,000 to 250,000 clones, with around 84% observed a single time. The CDR3 has 13 residues. Looked up from germline, CDR1 is SNHLY and CDR2 is FYNNEI.

This sequence was found in a woman aged 40 to 50 with acute COVID-19. The chain recombines TRBV2 with TRBJ1-1, with 8 bases fitting TRBD1. Source material: PBMCs or T cells enriched from blood (not recorded which). The CDR3 loop reads CASTRTGNAEAFF. Written as DNA, the CDR3 is TGTGCCAGCACCCGGACAGGGAACGCTGAAGCTTTCTTT.